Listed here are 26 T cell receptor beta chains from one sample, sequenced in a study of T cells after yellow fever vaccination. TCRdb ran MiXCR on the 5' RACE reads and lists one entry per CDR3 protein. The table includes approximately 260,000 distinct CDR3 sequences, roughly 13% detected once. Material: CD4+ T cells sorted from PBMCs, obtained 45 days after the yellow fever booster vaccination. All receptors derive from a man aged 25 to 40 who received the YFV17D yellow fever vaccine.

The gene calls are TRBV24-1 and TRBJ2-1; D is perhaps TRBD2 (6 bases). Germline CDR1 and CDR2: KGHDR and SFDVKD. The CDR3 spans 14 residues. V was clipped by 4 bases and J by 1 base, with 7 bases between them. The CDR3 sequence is CATSDGRSYNEQFF. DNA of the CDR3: TGTGCCACCAGTGACGGGAGATCCTACAATGAGCAGTTCTTC.

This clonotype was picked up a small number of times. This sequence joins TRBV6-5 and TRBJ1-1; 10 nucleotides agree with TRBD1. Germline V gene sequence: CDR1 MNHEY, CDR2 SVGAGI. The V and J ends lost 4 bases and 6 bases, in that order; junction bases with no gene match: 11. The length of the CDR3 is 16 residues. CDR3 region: CASSWRTGGDYAEAFF. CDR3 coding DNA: TGTGCCAGCAGTTGGAGGACAGGGGGGGATTATGCTGAAGCTTTCTTT.

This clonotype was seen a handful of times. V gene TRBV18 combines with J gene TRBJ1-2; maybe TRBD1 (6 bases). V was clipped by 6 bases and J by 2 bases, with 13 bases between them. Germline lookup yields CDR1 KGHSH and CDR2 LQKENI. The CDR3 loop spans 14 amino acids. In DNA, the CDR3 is TGTGCCAGCTCTTGGACAGAGTTAAACTATGGCTACACCTTC. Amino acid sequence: CASSWTELNYGYTF.

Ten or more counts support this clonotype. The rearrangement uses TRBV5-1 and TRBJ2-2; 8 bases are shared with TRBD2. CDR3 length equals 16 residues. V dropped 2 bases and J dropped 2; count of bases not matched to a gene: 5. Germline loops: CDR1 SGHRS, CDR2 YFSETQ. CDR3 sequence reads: CASSFKLAVNTGELFF. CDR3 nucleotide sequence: TGCGCCAGCAGCTTTAAACTAGCGGTCAACACCGGGGAGCTGTTTTTT.

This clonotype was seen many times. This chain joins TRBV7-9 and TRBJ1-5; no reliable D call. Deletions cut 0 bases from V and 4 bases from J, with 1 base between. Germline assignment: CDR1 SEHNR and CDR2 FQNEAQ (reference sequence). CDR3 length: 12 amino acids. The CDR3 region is CASSLANQPQHF. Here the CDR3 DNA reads TGTGCCAGCAGCTTAGCGAATCAGCCCCAGCATTTT. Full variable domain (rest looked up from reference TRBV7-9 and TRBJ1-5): DTGVSQNPRHKITKRGQNVTFRCDPISEHNRLYWYRQTLGQGPEFLTYFQNEAQLEKSRLLSDRFSAERPKGSFSTLEIQRTEQGDSAMYLCASSLANQPQHFGDGTRLSIL.

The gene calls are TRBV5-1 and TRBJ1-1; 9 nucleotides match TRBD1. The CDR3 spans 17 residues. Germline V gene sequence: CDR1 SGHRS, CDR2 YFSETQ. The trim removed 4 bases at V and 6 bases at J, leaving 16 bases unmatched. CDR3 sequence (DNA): TGCGCCAGCAGCCTGGAACAGGGGGCGCGGGGGAGATCTGAAGCTTTCTTT. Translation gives CASSLEQGARGRSEAFF. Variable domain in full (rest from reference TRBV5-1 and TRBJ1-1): KAGVTQTPRYLIKTRGQQVTLSCSPISGHRSVSWYQQTPGQGLQFLFEYFSETQRNKGNFPGRFSGRQFSNSRSEMNVSTLELGDSALYLCASSLEQGARGRSEAFFGQGTRLTVV.

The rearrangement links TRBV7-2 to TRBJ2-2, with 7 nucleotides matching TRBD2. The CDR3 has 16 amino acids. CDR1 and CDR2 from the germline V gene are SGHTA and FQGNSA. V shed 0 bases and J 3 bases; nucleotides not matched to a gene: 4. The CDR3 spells CASSLAGGQYTGELFF. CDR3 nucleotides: TGTGCCAGCAGCTTAGCGGGAGGGCAGTACACCGGGGAGCTGTTTTTT.

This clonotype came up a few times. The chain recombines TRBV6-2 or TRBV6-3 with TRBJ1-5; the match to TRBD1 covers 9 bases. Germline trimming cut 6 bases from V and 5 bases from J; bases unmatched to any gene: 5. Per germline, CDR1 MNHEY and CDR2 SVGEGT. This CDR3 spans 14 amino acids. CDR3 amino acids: CASRFTGGYQPQHF. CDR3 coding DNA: TGTGCCAGCAGATTCACAGGGGGCTATCAGCCCCAGCATTTT.

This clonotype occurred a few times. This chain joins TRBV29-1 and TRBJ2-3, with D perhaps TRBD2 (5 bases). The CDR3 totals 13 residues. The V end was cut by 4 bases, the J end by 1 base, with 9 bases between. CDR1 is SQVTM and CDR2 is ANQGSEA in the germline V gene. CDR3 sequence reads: CSVVLGGTDTQYF. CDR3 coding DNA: TGCAGCGTTGTTCTGGGAGGCACAGATACGCAGTATTTT.

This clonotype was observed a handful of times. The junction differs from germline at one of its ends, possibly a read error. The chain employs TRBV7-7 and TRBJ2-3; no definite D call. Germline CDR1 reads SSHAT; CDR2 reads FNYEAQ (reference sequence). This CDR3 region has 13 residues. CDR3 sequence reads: CASSEGATDTQYF. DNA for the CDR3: TGTGCTAGCAGCGAAGGCGCCACAGATACGCAGTATTTT.

The chain's CDR3 is CASSQVGQGSIQYF. CDR3 sequence (DNA): TGCGCCAGCAGCCAAGTGGGACAGGGGAGCATTCAGTACTTC. This chain links TRBV4-1 with TRBJ2-4; 10 bases align to TRBD1. The V segment lost 1 base and the J segment 9 bases; nucleotides outside the gene matches: 3. CDR3 size: 14 residues. Germline V gene data show CDR1 as MGHRA and CDR2 as YSYEKL.

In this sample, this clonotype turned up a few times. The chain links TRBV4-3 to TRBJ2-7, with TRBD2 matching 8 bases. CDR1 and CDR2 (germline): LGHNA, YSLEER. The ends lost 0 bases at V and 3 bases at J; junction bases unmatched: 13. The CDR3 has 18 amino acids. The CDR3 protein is CASSQDWSGRALFYEQYF. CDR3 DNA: TGCGCCAGCAGCCAAGACTGGAGCGGGAGAGCACTTTTCTACGAGCAGTACTTC.

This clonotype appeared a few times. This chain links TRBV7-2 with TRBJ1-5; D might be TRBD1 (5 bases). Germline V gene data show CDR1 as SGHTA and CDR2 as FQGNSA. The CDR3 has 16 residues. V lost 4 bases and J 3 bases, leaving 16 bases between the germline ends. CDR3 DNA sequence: TGTGCCAGCAGCTCTTCCGGGACGGCTCCCAATCAGCCCCAGCATTTT. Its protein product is CASSSSGTAPNQPQHF.

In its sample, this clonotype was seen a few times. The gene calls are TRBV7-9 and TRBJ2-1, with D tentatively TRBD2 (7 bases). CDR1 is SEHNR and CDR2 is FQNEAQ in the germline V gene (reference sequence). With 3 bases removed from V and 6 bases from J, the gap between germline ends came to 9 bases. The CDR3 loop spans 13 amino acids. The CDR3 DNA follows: TGTGCCAGCAGCTTCGGGGGGCTCAATGAGCAGTTCTTC. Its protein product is CASSFGGLNEQFF. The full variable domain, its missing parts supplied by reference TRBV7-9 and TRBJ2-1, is DTGVSQNPRHKITKRGQNVTFRCDPISEHNRLYWYRQTLGQGPEFLTYFQNEAQLEKSRLLSDRFSAERPKGSFSTLEIQRTEQGDSAMYLCASSFGGLNEQFFGPGTRLTVL.

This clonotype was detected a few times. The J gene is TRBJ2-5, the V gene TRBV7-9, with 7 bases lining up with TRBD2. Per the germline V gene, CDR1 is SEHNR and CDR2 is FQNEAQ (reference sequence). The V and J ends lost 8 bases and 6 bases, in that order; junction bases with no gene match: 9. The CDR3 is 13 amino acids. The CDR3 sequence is CASAAAGAQTQYF. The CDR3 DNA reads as TGTGCCAGCGCCGCGGCGGGAGCGCAGACCCAGTACTTC.

The CDR3 DNA reads TGTGCCACCAGCAGCCTGTCGGGACTAGCGGGAGAGGGTGAGCAGTTCTTC. Protein product: CATSSLSGLAGEGEQFF. The chain is built from TRBV15 and TRBJ2-1, with 14 bases matching TRBD2. The CDR3 is 17 residues long. V lost 3 bases, J lost 9 bases, and 10 bases stayed unmatched. Germline CDR1 reads LNHNV; CDR2 reads YYDKDF (reference sequence).

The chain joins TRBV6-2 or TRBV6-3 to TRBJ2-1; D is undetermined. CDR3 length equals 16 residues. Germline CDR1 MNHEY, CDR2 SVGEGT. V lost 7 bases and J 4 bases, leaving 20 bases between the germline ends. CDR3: CASTTTPTTPYNEQFF. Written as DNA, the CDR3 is TGTGCCAGCACAACAACGCCTACTACACCTTACAATGAGCAGTTCTTC.

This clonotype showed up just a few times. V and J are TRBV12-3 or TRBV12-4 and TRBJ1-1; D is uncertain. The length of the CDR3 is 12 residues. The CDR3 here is CAIAAADTEAFF. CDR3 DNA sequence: TGTGCAATCGCAGCGGCCGATACTGAAGCTTTCTTT.

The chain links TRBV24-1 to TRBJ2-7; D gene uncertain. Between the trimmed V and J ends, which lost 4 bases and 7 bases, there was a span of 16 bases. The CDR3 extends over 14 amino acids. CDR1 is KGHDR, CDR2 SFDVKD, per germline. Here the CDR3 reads CATSDPRAPREQYF. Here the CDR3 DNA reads TGTGCCACCAGTGACCCTCGGGCCCCCAGGGAGCAGTACTTC.

CDR3 residues: CASRGGGPYEQYF. CDR3 in DNA: TGTGCCAGCCGTGGGGGAGGGCCCTACGAGCAGTACTTC. The gene calls are TRBV27 and TRBJ2-7, with TRBD2 matching 7 bases. CDR1 is MNHEY and CDR2 is SMNVEV in the germline V gene (reference sequence). The CDR3 is 13 residues long. V shed 8 bases and J 2 bases; nucleotides not matched to a gene: 6.

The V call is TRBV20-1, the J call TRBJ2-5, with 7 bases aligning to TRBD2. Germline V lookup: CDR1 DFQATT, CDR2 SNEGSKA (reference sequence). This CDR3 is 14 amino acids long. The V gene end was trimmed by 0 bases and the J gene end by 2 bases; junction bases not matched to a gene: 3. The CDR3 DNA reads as TGCAGTGCTAGAGATTGGGGGGGGCAAGAGACCCAGTACTTC. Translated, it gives CSARDWGGQETQYF.

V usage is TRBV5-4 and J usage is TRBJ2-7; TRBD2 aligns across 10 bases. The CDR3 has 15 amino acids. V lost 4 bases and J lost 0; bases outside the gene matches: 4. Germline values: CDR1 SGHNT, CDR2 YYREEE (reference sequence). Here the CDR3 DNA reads TGTGCCAGCAGCCGGACTAGCGGAGTCTCCTACGAGCAGTACTTC. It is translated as CASSRTSGVSYEQYF.

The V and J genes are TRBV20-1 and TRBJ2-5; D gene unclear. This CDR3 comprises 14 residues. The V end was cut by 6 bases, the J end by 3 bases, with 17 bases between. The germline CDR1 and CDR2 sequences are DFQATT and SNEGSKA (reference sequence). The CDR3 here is CSAPSPSSEETQYF. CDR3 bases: TGCAGTGCCCCCTCTCCGTCCAGTGAAGAGACCCAGTACTTC.

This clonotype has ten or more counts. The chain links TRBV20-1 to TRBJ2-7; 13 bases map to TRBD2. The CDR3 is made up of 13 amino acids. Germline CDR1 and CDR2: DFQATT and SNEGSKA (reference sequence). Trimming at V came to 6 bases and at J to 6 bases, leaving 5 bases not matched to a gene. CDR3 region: CSARTSGSGEQYF. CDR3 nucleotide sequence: TGCAGTGCCCGGACTAGCGGGAGTGGCGAGCAGTACTTC.

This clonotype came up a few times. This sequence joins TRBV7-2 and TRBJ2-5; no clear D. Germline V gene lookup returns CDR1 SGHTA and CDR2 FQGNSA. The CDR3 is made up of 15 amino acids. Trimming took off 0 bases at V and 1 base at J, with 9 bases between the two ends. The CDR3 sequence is CASSLAGLGQETQYF. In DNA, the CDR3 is TGTGCCAGCAGCTTAGCAGGGTTAGGCCAAGAGACCCAGTACTTC.

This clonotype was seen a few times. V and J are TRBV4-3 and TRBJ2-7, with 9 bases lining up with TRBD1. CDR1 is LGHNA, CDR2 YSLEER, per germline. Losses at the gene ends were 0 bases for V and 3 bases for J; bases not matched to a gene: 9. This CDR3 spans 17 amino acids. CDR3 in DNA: TGCGCCAGCAGCCAAGACATCATCCGGGACAGGGACTACGAGCAGTACTTC. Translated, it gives CASSQDIIRDRDYEQYF.